Listed below are T cell receptor beta chains from one sample, sequenced in a study of OX40 agonist ivuxolimab in advanced cancers. Assay: immunoSEQ multiplex PCR; the TCRdb copy retains only in-frame clones and omits some. Of tens of thousands of clones in the sample, around 89% were seen once. The sample was CD4+ or CD8+ T cells sorted from blood, taken in a trial of the OX40 agonist ivuxolimab. The receptors stem from an adult with an advanced solid tumor such as melanoma, head and neck, liver or kidney cancer. CDR3s include the opening cysteine and the closing phenylalanine or tryptophan. The D gene is left open where the match is weak. Size tells how often a clone was seen (once, few, many) or the class of an expanded clone, and some rows leave it out.

d_gene	abundance	j_gene	v_gene	CDR3nt	CDR3aa
TRBD2	.	TRBJ2-1	TRBV29-1	TGCAGCGCACTAGGGACTAGCGGGAGCAATTACAATGAGCAGTTCTTC	CSALGTSGSNYNEQFF
.	.	TRBJ1-1	TRBV4-1	TGCGCCAGCAGCCAAGATGAGGGGTCCACTGAAGCTTTCTTT	CASSQDEGSTEAFF
TRBD1	once	TRBJ1-5	TRBV19	TGTGCCAGTAGTATAGGACAGGGGCGCAGCAATCAGCCCCAGCATTTT	CASSIGQGRSNQPQHF
.	.	TRBJ2-3	TRBV9	TGTGCCAGCAGCGTAGTACTAGCAGAGGAGGGTGGCACAGATACGCAGTATTTT	CASSVVLAEEGGTDTQYF
.	.	TRBJ2-3	TRBV7-6	TGTGCCAGCAGCTTACGCTCCTTAGCGCTAGGCACAGATACGCAGTATTTT	CASSLRSLALGTDTQYF
.	.	TRBJ2-2	TRBV7-6	TGTGCCAGCAGCCACCATTACAGGAGCGGGGAGCTGTTTTTT	CASSHHYRSGELFF
TRBD2	.	TRBJ2-1	TRBV7-9	TGTGCCAGCACCCAACTAGCGGGGGGGCCACGGTTGTTCTTC	CASTQLAGGPRLFF
TRBD2	.	TRBJ2-1	TRBV28	TGTGCCAGCACTACCACTAGCGGTTACAATGAGCAGTTCTTC	CASTTTSGYNEQFF
.	.	TRBJ2-1	TRBV19	TGTGCCAGCCACGAGGGGTCCCGAGGGGGCAATGAGCAGTTCTTC	CASHEGSRGGNEQFF
.	.	TRBJ1-1	TRBV9	TGTGCCAGCAGCTATAGTCCCGGGGACGGGAACACTGAAGCTTTCTTT	CASSYSPGDGNTEAFF
.	.	TRBJ2-5	TRBV27	TGTGCCAGCAGTTTAAGAGAGACCCAGTACTTC	CASSLRETQYF
.	.	TRBJ2-2	TRBV29-1	TGCAGCGTTGTCAGGCAGAGCGGGGAGCTGTTTTTT	CSVVRQSGELFF
TRBD2	.	TRBJ2-1	TRBV7-9	TGTGCCAGCAGCACAACGGGGGGCTCCTACAATGAGCAGTTCTTC	CASSTTGGSYNEQFF
.	once	TRBJ2-2	TRBV2	TGTGCCAGCAGGGAAGCCCATACCGGGACACCGAATACCGGGGAGCTGTTTTTT	CASREAHTGTPNTGELFF
TRBD1	.	TRBJ1-5	TRBV27	TGTGCCAGCAGTTTATTTGCTCTTGGGACAGGGGGCGGGGAGCCCCAGCATTTT	CASSLFALGTGGGEPQHF
.	.	TRBJ2-1	TRBV7-3	TGTGCCAGCAGCTTAACGATAGCGAATGAGCAGTTCTTC	CASSLTIANEQFF
.	.	TRBJ1-1	TRBV27	TGTGCCAGCAGTTTAGGCCGCATCTTGAACACTGAAGCTTTCTTT	CASSLGRILNTEAFF
.	.	TRBJ2-3	TRBV14	TGTGCCAGCAGCCAAGAAGCTCAACGGGGAGAGACGCAGTATTTT	CASSQEAQRGETQYF
.	.	TRBJ2-1	TRBV4-1	TGCGCCAGCAGCCAGCCTATCTCGATATCCTTCGACAATGAGCAGTTCTTC	CASSQPISISFDNEQFF
TRBD2	.	TRBJ2-1	TRBV29-1	TGCAGCGTTGTCGGTCTAGCGGGAAACAATGAGCAGTTCTTC	CSVVGLAGNNEQFF
.	.	TRBJ1-1	TRBV6-1	TGTGCCAGCAGGGGCATACAGGGTGAAGCTTTCTTT	CASRGIQGEAFF
TRBD1	.	TRBJ1-5	TRBV2	TGTGCCAGCAGGACAGGGGGTTATAATCAGCCCCAGCATTTT	CASRTGGYNQPQHF
.	.	TRBJ2-1	TRBV11-2	TGTGCCAGCAGCGGGGGAGGCGCGGCCTCCTACAATGAGCAGTTCTTC	CASSGGGAASYNEQFF
.	.	TRBJ1-2	TRBV5-4	TGTGCCAGCAGCTTGTTTTCCAGGGTCAATACTGATGGCTACACCTTC	CASSLFSRVNTDGYTF
.	once	TRBJ2-1	TRBV6-5	TGTGCCAGCAGTTATGACTTATCCAATGAGCAGTTCTTC	CASSYDLSNEQFF
.	.	TRBJ2-7	TRBV5-1	TGCGCCAGCAGCTTGGATCGTTCCTACGAGCAGTACTTC	CASSLDRSYEQYF
.	.	TRBJ2-2	TRBV7-2	TGTGCCAGCAGCTACCCTGGGGGGTACGCCGGGGAGCTGTTTTTT	CASSYPGGYAGELFF
TRBD1	.	TRBJ2-1	TRBV15	TGTGCCACCAGGGTCAGGGGGCGGTTGGATGAGCAGTTCTTC	CATRVRGRLDEQFF
.	.	TRBJ2-7	TRBV5-1	TGCGCCAGCAGCTTGGGTCCGGGCCTGCAATACTTC	CASSLGPGLQYF
TRBD1	.	TRBJ2-1	TRBV27	TGTGCCAGCAAACTCCCGGGACAGGGTAGGAATGAGCAGTTCTTC	CASKLPGQGRNEQFF
.	once	TRBJ1-1	TRBV11-1	TGTGCCAGCAGAGCTTCGGGGGGTGAAGCTTTCTTT	CASRASGGEAFF
.	.	TRBJ1-3	TRBV2	TGTGCCAGCAGTGAATGGGATACCCTTGGAAACACCATATATTTT	CASSEWDTLGNTIYF
.	.	TRBJ1-5	TRBV6-6	TGTGCCAGCAGGAATCGTGACAATCAGCCCCAGCATTTT	CASRNRDNQPQHF
.	.	TRBJ2-2	TRBV7-9	TGTGCCAGCAGCCCGATACAGGGTTGGGAAACCGGGGAGCTGTTTTTT	CASSPIQGWETGELFF
.	.	TRBJ2-3	TRBV6-6	TGTGCCAGCAACCACCCGGGACTCAGCACAGATACGCAGTATTTT	CASNHPGLSTDTQYF
.	.	TRBJ2-5	TRBV7-9	TGTGCCAGCGGAGGCAGGGGGGAGGAGACCCAGTACTTC	CASGGRGEETQYF
.	.	TRBJ1-5	TRBV30	TGTGCCTGGAGTGTAGCCGGGGCCGGCCCCCAGCATTTT	CAWSVAGAGPQHF
.	.	TRBJ2-2	TRBV10-3	TGTGCCATCGGCCGGGAGAACACCGGGGAGCTGTTTTTT	CAIGRENTGELFF
.	once	TRBJ2-2	TRBV6-6	TGTGCCAGCAGTTACTCGATCACTACCGGGGAGCTGTTTTTT	CASSYSITTGELFF
.	once	TRBJ1-2	TRBV15	TGTGCCACCAGCGAGATGGGATTTTATGGCTACACCTTC	CATSEMGFYGYTF
.	.	TRBJ2-5	TRBV28	TGTGCCAGCAGTTCGGACCAAGAGACCCAGTACTTC	CASSSDQETQYF
TRBD2	.	TRBJ2-1	TRBV6-1	TGTGCCAGCAGCGAAGAGCCTAGCGGGGGGTACAATGAGCAGTTCTTC	CASSEEPSGGYNEQFF
.	.	TRBJ2-7	TRBV2	TGTGCCAGCAACGATGGTGGGAACTCCTACGAGCAGTACTTC	CASNDGGNSYEQYF
.	.	TRBJ1-2	TRBV28	TGTGCCAGCAGTTCCAACTCCAGGGCAGGGAATTTTGGCTACACCTTC	CASSSNSRAGNFGYTF
TRBD1	.	TRBJ2-5	TRBV7-9	TGTGCCAGCAGCCGGGACAGGAACCAAGAGACCCAGTACTTC	CASSRDRNQETQYF
.	.	TRBJ2-5	TRBV7-9	TGTGCCAGCAGCAAGTCCGGTGACGAAGAGACCCAGTACTTC	CASSKSGDEETQYF